Listed here are 7 T cell receptor beta chains from one sample, sequenced in a study of blood T cell repertoires in COVID-19. Here immunoSEQ multiplex PCR was the method, and the copy in TCRdb shows in-frame clones only, minus some. The sample holds approximately 200,000 clones, 70% to 90% seen once. Sequencing was carried out using peripheral blood. These TCRs come from a man younger than 40 with acute or convalescent COVID-19.

V usage is TRBV28 and J usage is TRBJ1-5, with D possibly being TRBD1 (6 bases). The CDR3 has 16 amino acids. The V and J ends lost 5 bases and 3 bases respectively, with 17 bases between them. Per germline, CDR1 MDHEN and CDR2 SYDVKM. The CDR3 sequence is CASSPRHNRDNQPQHF. The CDR3 DNA is TGTGCCAGCAGTCCACGGCATAACAGGGACAATCAGCCCCAGCATTTT.

Remarks on this clone: Different DNA sequences within this sample yield the same CDR3. The chain uses TRBV18 and TRBJ1-5, with a tentative D call TRBD1 (6 bases). V lost 3 bases and J lost 4, with 7 bases in between. The CDR3 loop spans 13 amino acids. CDR1 is KGHSH and CDR2 is LQKENI in the germline V gene. CDR3 DNA sequence: TGTGCCAGCTCACCGGACAGAAATCAGCCCCAGCATTTT. Residues: CASSPDRNQPQHF.

V gene TRBV7-9 combines with J gene TRBJ1-2; D might be TRBD1 (6 bases). Trimming removed 6 bases from V and 7 bases from J, with 15 bases in between. The CDR3 runs to 13 residues. The germline V gene encodes CDR1 SEHNR and CDR2 FQNEAQ (reference sequence). The CDR3 spells CASRKGGPGGYTF. CDR3 DNA sequence: TGTGCCAGCAGGAAGGGGGGGCCGGGTGGCTACACCTTC.

Only one count was recorded for this clone. The chain employs TRBV30 and TRBJ1-2; D is perhaps TRBD1 (6 bases). This CDR3 contains 18 residues. Germline V gene data show CDR1 as GTSNPN and CDR2 as SVGIG (reference sequence). Trimming left V 6 bases short and J 4 bases short, with 30 bases between. CDR3 in amino acids: CACKLAGQIRLLTYGYTF. The CDR3 nucleotides read TGTGCCTGTAAGTTAGCAGGACAGATTCGCCTCCTTACCTATGGCTACACCTTC.

V is TRBV5-5 and J is TRBJ2-7, with 11 bases matching TRBD1. J was trimmed by 1 base and V by 4 bases; bases with no gene match: 7. The CDR3 length is 16 residues. Germline V lookup: CDR1 SGHKS, CDR2 YYEKEE (reference sequence). The CDR3 protein is CASSLLRDRGSYEQYF. CDR3 bases: TGTGCCAGCAGCCTCTTGCGGGACAGGGGGTCCTACGAGCAGTACTTC.

J is TRBJ1-1 and V is TRBV19; 8 bases fit TRBD1. This CDR3 has 13 residues. V was clipped by 2 bases and J by 7 bases; unmatched bases: 3. Per germline, CDR1 LNHDA and CDR2 SQIVND (reference sequence). CDR3 sequence (DNA): TGTGCCAGTAGTATAAGAGGACAGGGTGAAGCTTTCTTT. Protein product: CASSIRGQGEAFF. The full variable domain, completed using reference TRBV19 and TRBJ1-1, is DGGITQSPKYLFRKEGQNVTLSCEQNLNHDAMYWYRQDPGQGLRLIYYSQIVNDFQKGDIAEGYSVSREKKESFPLTVTSAQKNPTAFYLCASSIRGQGEAFFGQGTRLTVV.

This clone was recorded only once. The genes are TRBV30 and TRBJ1-2, with TRBD1 matching over 7 bases. The CDR3 covers 14 residues. CDR1 and CDR2 (germline): GTSNPN, SVGIG (reference sequence). J lost 3 bases, V lost 3 bases, and 7 bases had no gene match. Here the CDR3 reads CAWSRDRSYYGYTF. The CDR3, as DNA: TGTGCCTGGAGCCGGGACAGATCTTACTATGGCTACACCTTC.